This T cell receptor (beta chain) was captured by sequencing in a study of T cells in Graves' hyperthyroidism and ophthalmopathy. It was RNA transcripts that yielded the amplified TCR beta CDR3 regions. First-round RT-PCR targeting the TCR CDR3 was performed with the HTBI primer set. MiXCR, run by TCRdb on the multiplex PCR reads, gives a single entry per CDR3 protein. The repertoire consists of over 300,000 distinct CDR3 sequences, with about 14% occurring once and the leading ten covering approximately 11%. CDR3 size: 17 residues. After removal of 5 bases from V and 0 bases from J, the junction contained 9 bases not matched to a gene. Germline V gene data show CDR1 as SEHNR and CDR2 as FQNEAQ (reference sequence). This clonotype was counted at least ten times.

This sequence originates from an older woman with Graves' hyperthyroidism. This chain connects TRBV7-9 to TRBJ2-7, with TRBD2 matching over 11 bases. What was sequenced was blood. In nucleotides, the CDR3 is TGTGCCAGCAGCCTGACGATAGCGGGAGGGAACTCCTACGAGCAGTACTTC. Protein sequence: CASSLTIAGGNSYEQYF.